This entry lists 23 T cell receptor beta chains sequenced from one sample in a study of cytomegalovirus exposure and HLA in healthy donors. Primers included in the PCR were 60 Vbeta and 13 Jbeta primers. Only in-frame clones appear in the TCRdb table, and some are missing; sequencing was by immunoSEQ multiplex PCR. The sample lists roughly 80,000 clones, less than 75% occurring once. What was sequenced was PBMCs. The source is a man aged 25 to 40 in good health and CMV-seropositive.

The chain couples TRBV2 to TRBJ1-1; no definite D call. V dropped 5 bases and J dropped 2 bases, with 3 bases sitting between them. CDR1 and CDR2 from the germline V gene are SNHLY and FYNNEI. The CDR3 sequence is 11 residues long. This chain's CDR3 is CASSPNTEAFF. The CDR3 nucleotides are TGTGCCAGCAGTCCAAACACTGAAGCTTTCTTT. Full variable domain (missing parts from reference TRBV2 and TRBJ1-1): EPEVTQTPSHQVTQMGQEVILRCVPISNHLYFYWYRQILGQKVEFLVSFYNNEISEKSEIFDDQFSVERPDGSNFTLKIRSTKLEDSAMYFCASSPNTEAFFGQGTRLTVV.

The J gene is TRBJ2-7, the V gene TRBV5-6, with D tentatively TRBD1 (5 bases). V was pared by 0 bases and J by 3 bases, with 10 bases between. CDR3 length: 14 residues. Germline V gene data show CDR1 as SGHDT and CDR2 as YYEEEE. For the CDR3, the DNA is TGTGCCAGCAGCTTGGGACAGAGTTTCTACGAGCAGTACTTC. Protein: CASSLGQSFYEQYF.

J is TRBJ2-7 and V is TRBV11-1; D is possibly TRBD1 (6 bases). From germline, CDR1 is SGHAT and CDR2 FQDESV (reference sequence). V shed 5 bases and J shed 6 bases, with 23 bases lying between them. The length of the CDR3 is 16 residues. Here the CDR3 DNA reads TGTGCCAGCAGCCGCGGTAGTTACAGGGAGATCGTCGAGCAGTACTTC. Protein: CASSRGSYREIVEQYF.

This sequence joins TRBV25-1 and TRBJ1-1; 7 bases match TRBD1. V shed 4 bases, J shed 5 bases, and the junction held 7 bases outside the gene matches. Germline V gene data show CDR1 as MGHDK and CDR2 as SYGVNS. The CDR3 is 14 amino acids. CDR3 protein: CASSGRQGGTEAFF. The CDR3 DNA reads TGTGCCAGCAGTGGGAGACAGGGAGGTACTGAAGCTTTCTTT.

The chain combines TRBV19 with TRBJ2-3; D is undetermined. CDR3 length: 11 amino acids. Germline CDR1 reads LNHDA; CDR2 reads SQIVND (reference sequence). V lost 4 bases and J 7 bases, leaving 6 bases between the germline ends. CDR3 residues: CASSTTNTQYF. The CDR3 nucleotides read TGTGCCAGTAGTACGACAAATACGCAGTATTTT.

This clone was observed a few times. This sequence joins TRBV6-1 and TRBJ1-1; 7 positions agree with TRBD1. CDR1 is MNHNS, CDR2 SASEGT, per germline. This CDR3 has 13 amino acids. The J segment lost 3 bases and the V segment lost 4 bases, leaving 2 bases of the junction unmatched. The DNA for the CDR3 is TGTGCCAGCAGTGCGGACAGGTACACTGAAGCTTTCTTT. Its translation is CASSADRYTEAFF.

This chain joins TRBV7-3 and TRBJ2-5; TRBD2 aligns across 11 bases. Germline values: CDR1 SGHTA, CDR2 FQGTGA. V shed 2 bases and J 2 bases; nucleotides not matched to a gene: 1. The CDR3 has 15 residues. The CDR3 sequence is CASSLGTSGQETQYF. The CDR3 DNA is TGTGCCAGCAGCTTAGGGACTAGCGGACAAGAGACCCAGTACTTC. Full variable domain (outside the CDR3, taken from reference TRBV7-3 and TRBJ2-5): GAGVSQTPSNKVTEKGKYVELRCDPISGHTALYWYRQSLGQGPEFLIYFQGTGAADDSGLPNDRFFAVRPEGSVSTLKIQRTERGDSAVYLCASSLGTSGQETQYFGPGTRLLVL.

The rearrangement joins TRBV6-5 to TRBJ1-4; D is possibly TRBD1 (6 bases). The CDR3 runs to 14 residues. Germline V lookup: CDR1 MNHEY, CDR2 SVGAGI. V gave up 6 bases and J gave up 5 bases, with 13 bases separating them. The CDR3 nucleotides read TGTGCCAGCAGCCTGAGACAGGAAAATGAAAAACTGTTTTTT. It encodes CASSLRQENEKLFF.

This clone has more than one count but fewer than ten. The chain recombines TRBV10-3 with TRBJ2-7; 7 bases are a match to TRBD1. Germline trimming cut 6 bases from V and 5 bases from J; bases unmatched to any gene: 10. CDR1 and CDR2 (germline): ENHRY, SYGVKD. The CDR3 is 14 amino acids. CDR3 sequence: CAISQTGSVDEQYF. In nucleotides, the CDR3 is TGTGCCATCAGCCAGACAGGGTCAGTCGACGAGCAGTACTTC.

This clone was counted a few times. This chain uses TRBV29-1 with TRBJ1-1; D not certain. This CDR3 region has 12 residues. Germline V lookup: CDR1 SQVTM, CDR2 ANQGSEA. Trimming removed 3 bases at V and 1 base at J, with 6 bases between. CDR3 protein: CSVDDTNTEAFF. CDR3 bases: TGCAGCGTTGATGACACGAACACTGAAGCTTTCTTT.

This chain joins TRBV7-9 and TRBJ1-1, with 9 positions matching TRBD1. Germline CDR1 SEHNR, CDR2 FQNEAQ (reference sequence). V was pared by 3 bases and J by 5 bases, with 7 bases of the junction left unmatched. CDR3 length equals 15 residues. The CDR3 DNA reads TGTGCCAGCAGCTTTCTACAGGGGGCGCATACTGAAGCTTTCTTT. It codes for CASSFLQGAHTEAFF.

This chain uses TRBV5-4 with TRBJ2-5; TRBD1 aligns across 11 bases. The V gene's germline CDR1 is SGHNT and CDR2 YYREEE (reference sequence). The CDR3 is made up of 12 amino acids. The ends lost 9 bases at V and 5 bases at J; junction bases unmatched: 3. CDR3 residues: CATGQGGETQYF. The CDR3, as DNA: TGTGCCACGGGACAGGGGGGGGAGACCCAGTACTTC.

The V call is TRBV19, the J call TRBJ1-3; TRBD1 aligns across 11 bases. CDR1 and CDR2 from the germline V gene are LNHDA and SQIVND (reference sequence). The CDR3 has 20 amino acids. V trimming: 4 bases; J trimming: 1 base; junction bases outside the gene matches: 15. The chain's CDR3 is CASSTAFPGQGVLSGNTIYF. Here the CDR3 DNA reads TGTGCCAGTAGTACTGCCTTCCCGGGACAGGGGGTGTTGTCTGGAAACACCATATATTTT.

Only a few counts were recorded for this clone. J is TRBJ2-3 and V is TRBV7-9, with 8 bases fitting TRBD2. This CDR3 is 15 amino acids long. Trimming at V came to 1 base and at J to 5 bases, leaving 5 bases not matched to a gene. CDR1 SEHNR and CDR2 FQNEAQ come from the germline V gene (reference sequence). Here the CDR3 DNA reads TGTGCCAGCAGCTTAGTGTCCAGCGGGGGAGATACGCAGTATTTT. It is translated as CASSLVSSGGDTQYF.

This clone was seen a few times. The DNA of the CDR3 is TGTGCCAGCAGGCGAACCCGACAGCTCGCAGATACGCAGTATTTT. Amino acids: CASRRTRQLADTQYF. The rearrangement uses TRBV7-6 and TRBJ2-3; D is perhaps TRBD1 (5 bases). V shed 6 bases and J shed 4 bases, with 17 bases lying between them. This CDR3 is built from 15 residues. Germline CDR1 is SGHVS and CDR2 is FNYEAQ.

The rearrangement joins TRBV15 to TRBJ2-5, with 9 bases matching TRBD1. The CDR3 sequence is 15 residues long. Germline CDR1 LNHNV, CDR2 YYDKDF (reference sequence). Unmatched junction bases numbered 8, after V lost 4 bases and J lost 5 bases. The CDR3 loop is CATSIGTGLGETQYF. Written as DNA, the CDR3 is TGTGCCACCAGCATAGGGACAGGGTTAGGGGAGACCCAGTACTTC.

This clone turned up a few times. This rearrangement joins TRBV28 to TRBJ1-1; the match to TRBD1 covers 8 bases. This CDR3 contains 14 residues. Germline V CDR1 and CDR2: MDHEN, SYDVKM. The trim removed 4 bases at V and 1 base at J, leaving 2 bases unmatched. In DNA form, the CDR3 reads TGTGCCAGCAGTTCAGGGGGCCCGAACACTGAAGCTTTCTTT. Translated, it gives CASSSGGPNTEAFF. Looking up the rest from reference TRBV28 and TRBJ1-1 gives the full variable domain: DVKVTQSSRYLVKRTGEKVFLECVQDMDHENMFWYRQDPGLGLRLIYFSYDVKMKEKGDIPEGYSVSREKKERFSLILESASTNQTSMYLCASSSGGPNTEAFFGQGTRLTVV.

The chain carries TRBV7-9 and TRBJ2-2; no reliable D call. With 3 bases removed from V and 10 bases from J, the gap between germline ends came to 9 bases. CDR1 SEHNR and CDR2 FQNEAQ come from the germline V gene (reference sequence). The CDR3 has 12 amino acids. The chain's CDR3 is CASSLTAQELFF. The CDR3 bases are TGTGCCAGCAGCTTGACTGCCCAGGAGCTGTTTTTT.

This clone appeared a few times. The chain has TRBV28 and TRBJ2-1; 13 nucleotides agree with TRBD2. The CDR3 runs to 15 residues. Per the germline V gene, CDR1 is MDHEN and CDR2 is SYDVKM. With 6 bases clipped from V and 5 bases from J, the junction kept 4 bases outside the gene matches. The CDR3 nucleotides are TGTGCCAGCAGATTTGGACTAGCGGGAGACAATGAGCAGTTCTTC. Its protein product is CASRFGLAGDNEQFF.

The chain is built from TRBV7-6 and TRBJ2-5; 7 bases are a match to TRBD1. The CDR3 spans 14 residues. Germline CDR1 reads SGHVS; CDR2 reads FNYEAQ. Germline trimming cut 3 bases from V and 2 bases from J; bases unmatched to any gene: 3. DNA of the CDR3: TGTGCCAGCAGCTTCTGGACAGGACAAGAGACCCAGTACTTC. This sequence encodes CASSFWTGQETQYF.

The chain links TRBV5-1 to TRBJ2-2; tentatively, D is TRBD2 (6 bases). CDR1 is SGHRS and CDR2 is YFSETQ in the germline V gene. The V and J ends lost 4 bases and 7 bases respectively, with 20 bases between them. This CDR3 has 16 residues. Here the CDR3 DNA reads TGCGCCAGCAGCCTGGGGTCGGGGGACCATAACGGGGAGCTGTTTTTT. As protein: CASSLGSGDHNGELFF.

The chain's CDR3 is CASSPAPGGGNADTQYF. The DNA for the CDR3 is TGCGCCAGCAGCCCCGCCCCGGGCGGGGGGAATGCAGATACGCAGTATTTT. The rearrangement uses TRBV5-1 and TRBJ2-3; 8 bases align to TRBD2. Germline trimming cut 4 bases from V and 4 bases from J; bases unmatched to any gene: 14. CDR1 and CDR2 (germline): SGHRS, YFSETQ. This CDR3 is built from 17 residues.

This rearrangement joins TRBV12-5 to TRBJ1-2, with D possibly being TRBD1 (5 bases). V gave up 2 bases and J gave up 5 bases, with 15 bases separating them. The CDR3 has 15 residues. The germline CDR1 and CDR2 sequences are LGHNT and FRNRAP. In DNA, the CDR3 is TGTGCTAGTGGTTTGCCACGGGGGGGAAGTTATGGCTACACCTTC. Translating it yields CASGLPRGGSYGYTF.